The rows below give T cell receptor beta chains drawn from one sample of a study of cytotoxic CD8 clonotypes in ibrutinib-treated CLL. Assay used: immunoSEQ multiplex PCR; TCRdb lists only in-frame clones, some missing. Found here are 110,000 to 150,000 clones, 76% of them singletons; the top ten hold 5.1%. Sample: PBMCs, taken after 24 months of ibrutinib treatment. All receptors derive from a human donor with chronic lymphocytic leukemia. CDR3s include the opening cysteine and the closing phenylalanine or tryptophan. D genes are given only for firm matches. Some rows have no size entry. The others give once, few or many, or a class for an expanded clone.

TRBJ1-1,TRBV30,TRBD1,NA,TGTGCCTACTCCCAACAGGGGGGCACTGAAGCTTTCTTT,CAYSQQGGTEAFF
TRBJ1-2,TRBV10-3,NA,NA,TGTGCCATCAGAAGGGGGATAGAGGACTATGGCTACACCTTC,CAIRRGIEDYGYTF
TRBJ2-7,TRBV2,TRBD1,once,TGTGCCAGCAGCCAGACAGGGGAGGCCTACGAGCAGTACTTC,CASSQTGEAYEQYF
TRBJ2-2,TRBV7-9,TRBD1,NA,TGTGCCAGCAGCTTGGGAAGGGGGCGAAGAAGGACCGGGGAGCTGTTTTTT,CASSLGRGRRRTGELFF
TRBJ2-7,TRBV11-1,NA,NA,TGTGCCAGCAGCTTAGCCGCACACTACGAGCAGTACTTC,CASSLAAHYEQYF
TRBJ2-7,TRBV14,TRBD2,NA,TGTGCCAGCAGCCGGACTAGCGGGAGCTACGAGCAGTACTTC,CASSRTSGSYEQYF
TRBJ1-1,TRBV27,TRBD1,NA,TGTGCCAGCAGTTTATCTTGGACAGGGGATTCTGAAGCTTTCTTT,CASSLSWTGDSEAFF
TRBJ2-2,TRBV6-6,NA,NA,TGTGCCAGCAGTTACTCGGGAGTGAACACCGGGGAGCTGTTTTTT,CASSYSGVNTGELFF
TRBJ1-1,TRBV6-6,TRBD1,NA,TGTGCCAGCAGTAGCCACTCCGGGACAGGGGGCACTGAAGCTTTCTTT,CASSSHSGTGGTEAFF
TRBJ2-1,TRBV27,NA,few,TGTGCCAGCACTACCGACCGAGAGGCTGAGCAGTTCTTC,CASTTDREAEQFF
TRBJ2-3,TRBV9,NA,NA,TGTGCCAGCAGTCGACTACCACTCACAGATACGCAGTATTTT,CASSRLPLTDTQYF
TRBJ2-1,TRBV2,NA,NA,TGTGCCAGCAGGACCGACACCAATGAGCAGTTCTTC,CASRTDTNEQFF
TRBJ2-1,TRBV6-5,NA,few,TGTGCCAGCAGTGACTCTAGCGACAATGAGCAGTTCTTC,CASSDSSDNEQFF
TRBJ2-7,TRBV19,NA,NA,TGTGCCAGTAGTAGCGCCCGGGACACCGAGCAGTACTTC,CASSSARDTEQYF
TRBJ2-2,TRBV19,NA,few,TGTGCCAGTAGTATAGGGGGAGGCCCCGGGGAGCTGTTTTTT,CASSIGGGPGELFF
TRBJ2-1,TRBV19,TRBD2,NA,TGTGCCAGTAGTATGGGGCTAGCGGATGAGCAGTTCTTC,CASSMGLADEQFF
TRBJ2-3,TRBV7-9,NA,NA,TGTGCCAGCAGAAACGCGGGCACAGATACGCAGTATTTT,CASRNAGTDTQYF
TRBJ1-1,TRBV6-5,NA,NA,TGTGCCAGCAACCGGGGCCAGAACACTGAAGCTTTCTTT,CASNRGQNTEAFF